These 16 T cell receptor beta chains were sequenced from one sample in a study of T-cell memory formation after mild COVID-19. Each CDR3 protein gets one entry after TCRdb re-called the 5' RACE reads with MiXCR. The sample has approximately 400,000 distinct CDR3 sequences; 15% to 20% are singletons. The sequencing sample was made of PBMCs or a T cell subset sorted from them (not recorded which). The receptors here all came from a man aged 18 to 29 who had mild COVID-19 (a few samples of this study predate the infection). Cell type and time point are not known.

This clonotype was found a few times. V is TRBV7-2 and J is TRBJ1-5, with D uncertain. Trimming pared 2 bases from V and 2 bases from J, leaving 10 bases between. CDR1 is SGHTA and CDR2 is FQGNSA in the germline V gene. The length of the CDR3 is 15 residues. DNA for the CDR3: TGTGCCAGCAGCTTATCGGGTCCTGGCAATCAGCCCCAGCATTTT. Translating gives CASSLSGPGNQPQHF.

This clonotype turned up a few times. The rearrangement links TRBV6-1 to TRBJ2-3, with D possibly being TRBD1 (6 bases). Germline CDR1 is MNHNS and CDR2 is SASEGT. The ends were cut back, 2 bases at V and 6 bases at J, with 6 bases in the middle. CDR3 size: 12 residues. As DNA, the CDR3 is TGTGCCAGCAGTGAAAGGGGGGATACGCAGTATTTT. It yields the protein CASSERGDTQYF.

V and J are TRBV12-3 or TRBV12-4 and TRBJ2-7; 7 positions agree with TRBD2. V lost 6 bases, J lost 5 bases, and 4 bases stayed unmatched. This CDR3 comprises 12 residues. DNA for the CDR3: TGTGCCAGCAGCCCCGGGGGGAACGAGCAGTACTTC. Translated: CASSPGGNEQYF.

This clonotype was detected only a few times. The chain links TRBV2 to TRBJ1-2; 11 bases match TRBD1. Germline lookup yields CDR1 SNHLY and CDR2 FYNNEI. J gave up 4 bases and V 7 bases, and 5 bases lay outside the gene matches. This CDR3 comprises 14 residues. The CDR3 DNA follows: TGTGCCAGCATGCCGGGACAGGGGGGCTATGGCTACACCTTC. The encoded protein is CASMPGQGGYGYTF.

This clonotype showed up just a few times. The V gene is TRBV20-1, the J gene TRBJ2-7; D tentatively fits TRBD1 or TRBD2 (5 bases each). The V gene lost 4 bases and the J gene lost 2 bases, with 9 bases spanning the gap. Germline CDR1 DFQATT, CDR2 SNEGSKA (reference sequence). The CDR3 contains 12 residues. The CDR3 loop is CSAKGPTYEQYF. For the CDR3, the DNA is TGCAGTGCTAAGGGACCTACCTACGAGCAGTACTTC.

The chain combines TRBV12-3 or TRBV12-4 with TRBJ1-1, with a weak D call TRBD1 (6 bases). Trimming left V 9 bases short and J 7 bases short, with 21 bases between. The CDR3 covers 14 residues. The CDR3 region is CASKEKQGVGEAFF. The CDR3 DNA sequence: TGTGCCAGTAAGGAGAAACAGGGTGTGGGTGAAGCTTTCTTT.

This clonotype occurred many times. The V call is TRBV7-9, the J call TRBJ1-5, with a possible D match to TRBD1 (5 bases). Trimming removed 0 bases at V and 8 bases at J, with 14 bases between. CDR3 size: 15 residues. The germline V gene has CDR1 SEHNR and CDR2 FQNEAQ (reference sequence). CDR3 sequence (DNA): TGTGCCAGCAGCTTAGCGGGGACGGCGAACGAGCCCCAGCATTTT. It codes for CASSLAGTANEPQHF.

V is TRBV9 and J is TRBJ2-7, with TRBD1 matching over 8 bases. Trimming took 0 bases from V and 2 from J; bases not matched to a gene: 1. This CDR3 contains 14 residues. CDR1 is SGDLS, CDR2 YYNGEE, per germline. CDR3 loop: CASSVAGGPYEQYF. CDR3 bases: TGTGCCAGCAGCGTAGCAGGGGGCCCCTACGAGCAGTACTTC.

This clonotype occurred a few times. The chain carries TRBV18 and TRBJ1-2; D possibly corresponds to TRBD1 (6 bases). The V end was cut by 6 bases, the J end by 7 bases, with 21 bases between. The CDR3 runs to 15 residues. In germline, CDR1 is KGHSH, CDR2 LQKENI. The CDR3 nucleotides are TGTGCCAGCTCGTACCAAGCTTCCGGGGGCTCTGGCTACACCTTC. As protein: CASSYQASGGSGYTF.

The V and J genes are TRBV12-3 or TRBV12-4 and TRBJ2-5, with TRBD1 matching 8 bases. Trimming removed 4 bases from V and 5 bases from J; junction bases left unmatched: 9. The CDR3 has 15 residues. The CDR3 DNA follows: TGTGCCAGCAGTTCCTACCACAGGGGGGAGGAGACCCAGTACTTC. Translated, it gives CASSSYHRGEETQYF.

This clonotype was seen a handful of times. The chain uses TRBV20-1 and TRBJ2-3, with D perhaps matching TRBD2 (6 bases). Trimming took 6 bases from V and 2 from J, leaving 15 bases between them. The CDR3 is made up of 14 amino acids. Per the germline V gene, CDR1 is DFQATT and CDR2 is SNEGSKA (reference sequence). CDR3 residues: CSAPYAGTTDTQYF. The CDR3 coding sequence is TGCAGTGCGCCTTATGCGGGAACCACAGATACGCAGTATTTT.

Concerning this clonotype itself: One end of the junction is discordant with germline, which a read error may explain. The genes are TRBV5-1 and TRBJ2-5; tentatively, D is TRBD2 (5 bases). The CDR3 runs to 12 residues. Germline-derived CDR1 and CDR2 are SGHRS and YFSETQ. The CDR3 nucleotides are TGCGCCAGCAGCTTCGGGGAAGAGACCAAGTACTTC. This gives the protein CASSFGEETKYF.

The gene calls are TRBV6-6 and TRBJ1-5; 7 bases are shared with TRBD1. This CDR3 has 17 residues. Germline V CDR1 and CDR2: MNHNY, SVGAGI (reference sequence). The J segment lost 1 base and the V segment lost 0 bases, leaving 6 bases of the junction unmatched. CDR3 loop: CASSYSLTGVSNQPQHF. In nucleotides, the CDR3 is TGTGCCAGCAGTTACTCTTTAACAGGGGTGAGCAATCAGCCCCAGCATTTT.

This sequence joins TRBV7-2 and TRBJ1-6; D possibly corresponds to TRBD1 (5 bases). CDR1 is SGHTA, CDR2 FQGNSA, per germline. Deletions cut 7 bases from V and 7 bases from J, with 23 bases between. This CDR3 spans 17 amino acids. CDR3 nucleotides: TGTGCCAGCACCCCAGGCCCTCGGGACGGATTGAATTCACCCCTCCACTTT. Its protein product is CASTPGPRDGLNSPLHF.

This clonotype was detected a few times. V gene TRBV9 combines with J gene TRBJ2-2; D might be TRBD1 (6 bases). CDR3 length: 16 amino acids. Germline CDR1 SGDLS, CDR2 YYNGEE. The germline V and J ends were trimmed by 0 bases and 1 base, with 10 bases remaining between them. The CDR3 loop reads CASSVAGQWNTGELFF. As DNA, the CDR3 is TGTGCCAGCAGCGTAGCGGGACAATGGAACACCGGGGAGCTGTTTTTT.

This clonotype has a handful of counts. V and J are TRBV14 and TRBJ1-1, with 8 bases matching TRBD1. Looked up from germline, CDR1 is SGHDN and CDR2 is FVKESK. This CDR3 comprises 14 residues. V lost 0 bases and J lost 7; bases outside the gene matches: 4. CDR3 sequence reads: CASSQDRTGYEAFF. The CDR3, as DNA: TGTGCCAGCAGCCAAGATCGGACAGGGTATGAAGCTTTCTTT.